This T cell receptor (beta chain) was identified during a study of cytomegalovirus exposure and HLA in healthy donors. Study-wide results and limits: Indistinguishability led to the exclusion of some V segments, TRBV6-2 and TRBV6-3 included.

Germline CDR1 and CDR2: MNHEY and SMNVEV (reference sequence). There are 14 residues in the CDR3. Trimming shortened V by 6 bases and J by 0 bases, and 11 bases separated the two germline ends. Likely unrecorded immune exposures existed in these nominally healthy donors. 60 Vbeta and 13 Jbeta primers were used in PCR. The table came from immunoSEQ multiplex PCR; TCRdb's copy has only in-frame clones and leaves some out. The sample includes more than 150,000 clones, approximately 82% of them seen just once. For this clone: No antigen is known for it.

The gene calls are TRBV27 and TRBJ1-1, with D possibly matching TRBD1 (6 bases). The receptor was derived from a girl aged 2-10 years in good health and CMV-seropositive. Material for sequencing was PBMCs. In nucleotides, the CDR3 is TGTGCCAGCAGACCGACAGGTTTGAACACTGAAGCTTTCTTT. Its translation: CASRPTGLNTEAFF.